This TCR beta chain appears in the sequencing data of a study of spatial heterogeneity in lung cancer. In the study overall: The donors were 55 to 85 patients with non-small cell lung cancer that was early-stage and untreated. Consistently, beta-chain sequences turned up in larger numbers than alpha-chain sequences did. General study findings and limits: Blood carried ubiquitous expanded tumor TCRs more at resection than follow-up.

Time point reported: blood at routine non-recurrence follow-up after resection. Sequencing was performed on whole RNA extracted from tumor and nontumor lung tissue, or from frozen PBMC, and the material was left unsorted. V lost 2 bases, J lost 2 bases, and 1 base stayed unmatched. The CDR3 is 14 amino acids. The germline gives CDR1 SGHTA, CDR2 FQGNSA. TCRdb re-called the 5' RACE reads through MiXCR, storing one row per CDR3 protein. The table lists approximately 110,000 distinct CDR3 sequences, 11% of them singletons. About this clonotype itself: Its antigen is currently unknown.

The clonotype originates from a female donor with early-stage non-small cell lung cancer. The chain recombines TRBV7-2 with TRBJ1-2; 8 bases map to TRBD1. Source: PBMCs, taken at follow-up. DNA of the CDR3: TGTGCCAGCAGCTTATCAGGGGGCAACTATGGCTACACCTTC. Amino acid sequence: CASSLSGGNYGYTF.